A selection of T cell receptor beta chains follows, all from one sample in a study of T cell changes during pregnancy in multiple sclerosis. Method: immunoSEQ multiplex PCR; TCRdb's copy keeps in-frame clones and lacks some. The sample lists 40,000 or so clones; 89% were seen once. Sequenced material: CD4+ T cells from peripheral blood mononuclear cells, taken in the first trimester of pregnancy. These receptors were taken from a female donor with multiple sclerosis, enrolled in a pregnancy study. Both conserved end residues are part of each CDR3. A D gene is named only where the DNA matches it firmly. The size of a clone is reported for some rows only, either as once, few or many, or as a class for expanded clones.

clone size: NA; V gene: TRBV6-5; D gene: TRBD2; J gene: TRBJ2-7; CDR3 DNA: TGTGCCAGCAGTTACGATCTAGCGGGGGACAGGTACGAGCAGTACTTC; CDR3 protein: CASSYDLAGDRYEQYF
clone size: NA; V gene: TRBV19; D gene: NA; J gene: TRBJ1-2; CDR3 DNA: TGTGCCAGTAGTCGGTCGGGGGGCGCAGGTGGCTACACCTTC; CDR3 protein: CASSRSGGAGGYTF
clone size: NA; V gene: TRBV28; D gene: NA; J gene: TRBJ1-5; CDR3 DNA: TGTGCCAGCAGCAAAACAGGGAAGAGCAATCAGCCCCAGCATTTT; CDR3 protein: CASSKTGKSNQPQHF
clone size: NA; V gene: TRBV6-5; D gene: NA; J gene: TRBJ1-2; CDR3 DNA: TGTGCCAGCAGGCCCTTGACTGTCTATGGCTACACCTTC; CDR3 protein: CASRPLTVYGYTF
clone size: NA; V gene: TRBV6-4; D gene: TRBD2; J gene: TRBJ2-1; CDR3 DNA: TGTGCCAGCAGTGCACTAGCGGGGGTTAACAATGAGCAGTTCTTC; CDR3 protein: CASSALAGVNNEQFF
clone size: NA; V gene: TRBV7-8; D gene: NA; J gene: TRBJ2-1; CDR3 DNA: TGTGCCAGCAGCTTAGCCGAGGGGACTCAACGCAATGAGCAGTTCTTC; CDR3 protein: CASSLAEGTQRNEQFF
clone size: medium-sized; V gene: TRBV19; D gene: TRBD2; J gene: TRBJ2-7; CDR3 DNA: TGTGCCAGTAGTCGGACTAGTTTAGACTCCTACGAGCAGTACTTC; CDR3 protein: CASSRTSLDSYEQYF
clone size: NA; V gene: TRBV30; D gene: TRBD2; J gene: TRBJ2-7; CDR3 DNA: TGTGCCTGGGAGTCGGGAGGCGAGCAGTACTTC; CDR3 protein: CAWESGGEQYF
clone size: once; V gene: TRBV9; D gene: TRBD2; J gene: TRBJ2-5; CDR3 DNA: TGTGCCAGCAGCCCACGTGGGGCAGCGGGAGCGACCCAAGAGACCCAGTACTTC; CDR3 protein: CASSPRGAAGATQETQYF
clone size: NA; V gene: TRBV4-2; D gene: TRBD2; J gene: TRBJ2-3; CDR3 DNA: TGTGCCAGCAGCCCGGATGGGCGGGAGGGCACAGATACGCAGTATTTT; CDR3 protein: CASSPDGREGTDTQYF
clone size: NA; V gene: TRBV19; D gene: NA; J gene: TRBJ1-2; CDR3 DNA: TGTGCCAGTAGTTCTACAGGGCCCTATGGCTACACCTTC; CDR3 protein: CASSSTGPYGYTF
clone size: NA; V gene: TRBV9; D gene: TRBD2; J gene: TRBJ2-5; CDR3 DNA: TGTGCCAGCAGCGTAGGCGCGGGAGGGCTTGAGACCCAGTACTTC; CDR3 protein: CASSVGAGGLETQYF
clone size: NA; V gene: TRBV18; D gene: TRBD1; J gene: TRBJ1-2; CDR3 DNA: TGTGCCAGCTCACCACCGACAGGGCTGGTTGGCTACACCTTC; CDR3 protein: CASSPPTGLVGYTF
clone size: NA; V gene: TRBV7-9; D gene: NA; J gene: TRBJ1-4; CDR3 DNA: TGTGCCAGCAGCTTATTTTATGGGGCTGCAACTAATGAAAAACTGTTTTTT; CDR3 protein: CASSLFYGAATNEKLFF
clone size: NA; V gene: TRBV7-2; D gene: NA; J gene: TRBJ1-2; CDR3 DNA: TGTGCCAGCAGGCCCCCACGTGCCCTAGAGGAAGGCTACACCTTC; CDR3 protein: CASRPPRALEEGYTF
clone size: NA; V gene: TRBV27; D gene: TRBD1; J gene: TRBJ2-7; CDR3 DNA: TGTGCCAGCAGAAGACAGGGGTCCTACGAGCAGTACTTC; CDR3 protein: CASRRQGSYEQYF
clone size: once; V gene: TRBV7-9; D gene: NA; J gene: TRBJ2-6; CDR3 DNA: TGTGCCAGCAGCTCTAGAGACAGCTTAAGCTCTGGGGCCAACGTCCTGACTTTC; CDR3 protein: CASSSRDSLSSGANVLTF
clone size: NA; V gene: TRBV7-8; D gene: TRBD1; J gene: TRBJ1-5; CDR3 DNA: TGTGCCAGCAGCCTAGACAACAGGGGGCGATGGCTTTTCGATCAGCCCCAGCATTTT; CDR3 protein: CASSLDNRGRWLFDQPQHF
clone size: NA; V gene: TRBV5-6; D gene: TRBD1; J gene: TRBJ1-1; CDR3 DNA: TGTGCCAGCAGCTTCACCGGGACAGGGAACACTGAAGCTTTCTTT; CDR3 protein: CASSFTGTGNTEAFF
clone size: NA; V gene: TRBV6-1; D gene: NA; J gene: TRBJ1-5; CDR3 DNA: TGTGCCAGCAGTGAGAGATACAAGGGGCAGCCCCAGCATTTT; CDR3 protein: CASSERYKGQPQHF